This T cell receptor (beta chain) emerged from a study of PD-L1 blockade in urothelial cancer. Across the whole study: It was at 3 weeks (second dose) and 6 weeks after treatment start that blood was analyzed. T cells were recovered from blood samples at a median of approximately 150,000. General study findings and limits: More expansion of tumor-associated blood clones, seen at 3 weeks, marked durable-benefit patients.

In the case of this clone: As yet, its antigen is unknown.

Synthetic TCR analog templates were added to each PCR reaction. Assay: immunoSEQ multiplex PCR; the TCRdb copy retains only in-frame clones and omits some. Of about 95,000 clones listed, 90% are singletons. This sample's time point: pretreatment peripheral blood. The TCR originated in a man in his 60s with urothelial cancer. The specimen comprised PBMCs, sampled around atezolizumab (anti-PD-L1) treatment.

Here the CDR3 reads CASSQDRANTGELFF. DNA of the CDR3: TGCGCCAGCAGCCAAGATCGGGCGAACACCGGGGAGCTGTTTTTT. This rearrangement joins TRBV4-3 to TRBJ2-2; D ambiguous. Trimming took off 0 bases at V and 0 bases at J, with 5 bases between the two ends. Germline CDR1 reads LGHNA; CDR2 reads YSLEER. This CDR3 spans 15 amino acids.